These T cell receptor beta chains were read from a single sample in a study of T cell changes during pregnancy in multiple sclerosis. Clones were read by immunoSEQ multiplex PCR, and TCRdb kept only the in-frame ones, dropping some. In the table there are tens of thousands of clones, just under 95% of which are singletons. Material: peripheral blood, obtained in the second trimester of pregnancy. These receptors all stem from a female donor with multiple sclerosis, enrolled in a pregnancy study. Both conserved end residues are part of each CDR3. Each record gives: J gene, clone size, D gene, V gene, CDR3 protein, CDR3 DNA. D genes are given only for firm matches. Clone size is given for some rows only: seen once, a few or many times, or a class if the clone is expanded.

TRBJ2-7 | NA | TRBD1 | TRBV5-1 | CASSWDGQGGEQYF | TGCGCCAGCAGCTGGGATGGACAGGGGGGCGAGCAGTACTTC
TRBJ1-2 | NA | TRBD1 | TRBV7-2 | CASSLVGQGYGYTF | TGTGCCAGCAGCTTAGTGGGACAGGGGTATGGCTACACCTTC
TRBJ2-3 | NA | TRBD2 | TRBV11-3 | CASSFVPGPGGADTQYF | TGTGCCAGCAGCTTCGTCCCGGGCCCGGGGGGGGCAGATACGCAGTATTTT
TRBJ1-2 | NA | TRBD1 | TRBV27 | CASSPRTGLYTF | TGTGCCAGCAGTCCCCGGACAGGCCTGTACACCTTC
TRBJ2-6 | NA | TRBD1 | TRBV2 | CASSLDRAGANVLTF | TGTGCCAGCAGCCTAGACAGGGCTGGGGCCAACGTCCTGACTTTC
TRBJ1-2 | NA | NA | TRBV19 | CASSIRQVNDYGYTF | TGTGCCAGTAGTATCCGGCAGGTCAATGACTATGGCTACACCTTC
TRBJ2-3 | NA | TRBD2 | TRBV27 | CASSRGLAASTDTQYF | TGTGCCAGCAGTAGGGGACTAGCGGCTAGCACAGATACGCAGTATTTT
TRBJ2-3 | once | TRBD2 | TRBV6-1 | CASSSLAGSTDTQYF | TGTGCCAGCAGCTCTCTAGCGGGGAGCACAGATACGCAGTATTTT
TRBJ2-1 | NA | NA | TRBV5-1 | CASSLASGEQFF | TGCGCCAGCAGCCTCGCCTCGGGTGAGCAGTTCTTC
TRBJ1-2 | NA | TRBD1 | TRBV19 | CAITQRQGAYGYTF | TGTGCCATCACCCAGCGACAGGGGGCCTATGGCTACACCTTC
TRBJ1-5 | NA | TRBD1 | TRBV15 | CATSSRGTGGQPQHF | TGTGCCACCAGCAGTCGAGGGACAGGGGGGCAGCCCCAGCATTTT
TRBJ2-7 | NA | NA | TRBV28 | CASRSRGLGQYF | TGTGCCAGCAGGTCAAGAGGTTTAGGGCAGTACTTC
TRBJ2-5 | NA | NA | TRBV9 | CASSDGVMFSTETQYF | TGTGCCAGCAGCGACGGGGTCATGTTTAGTACTGAGACCCAGTACTTC
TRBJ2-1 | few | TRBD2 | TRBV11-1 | CASSERGSSYNEQFF | TGTGCCAGCAGTGAGCGGGGGAGCTCCTACAATGAGCAGTTCTTC
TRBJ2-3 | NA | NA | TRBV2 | CASTRTGDTQYF | TGTGCCAGCACCCGAACGGGGGATACGCAGTATTTT
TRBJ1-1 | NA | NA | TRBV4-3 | CASSPTGSFEAFF | TGCGCCAGCAGCCCTACCGGTAGTTTTGAAGCTTTCTTT
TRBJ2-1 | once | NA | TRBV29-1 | CSVFSYNEQFF | TGCAGCGTCTTCTCCTACAATGAGCAGTTCTTC
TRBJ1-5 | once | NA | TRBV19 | CASSTPGGGFYSNQPQHF | TGTGCCAGTAGTACCCCGGGGGGGGGCTTTTATAGCAATCAGCCCCAGCATTTT
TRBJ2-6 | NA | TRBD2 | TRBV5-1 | CASSLAPGLAETGANVLTF | TGCGCCAGCAGCTTGGCTCCCGGACTAGCGGAAACTGGGGCCAACGTCCTGACTTTC
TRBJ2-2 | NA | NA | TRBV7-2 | CASSPFLRGGELFF | TGTGCCAGCAGCCCCTTTTTACGGGGCGGGGAGCTGTTTTTT
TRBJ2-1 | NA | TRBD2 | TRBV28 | CASSVAGVYNEQFF | TGTGCCAGCAGCGTAGCGGGAGTCTACAATGAGCAGTTCTTC
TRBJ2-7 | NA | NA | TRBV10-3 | CAISLQQGTEQYF | TGTGCCATCAGCCTACAACAGGGTACCGAGCAGTACTTC
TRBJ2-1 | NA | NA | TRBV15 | CATSGARRDNEQFF | TGTGCCACCAGCGGGGCGCGACGGGACAATGAGCAGTTCTTC
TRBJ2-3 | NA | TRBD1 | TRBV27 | CASSSRRTGYTDTQYF | TGTGCCAGCAGTTCTCGTCGGACAGGGTACACAGATACGCAGTATTTT
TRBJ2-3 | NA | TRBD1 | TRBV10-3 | CATLGQGADTQYF | TGTGCCACCCTGGGACAGGGAGCAGATACGCAGTATTTT
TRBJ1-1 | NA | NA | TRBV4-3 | CASSQDWGAEAFF | TGCGCCAGCAGCCAAGATTGGGGGGCTGAAGCTTTCTTT
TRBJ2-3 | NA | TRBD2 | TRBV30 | CAWGFGLAGGVDTQYF | TGTGCCTGGGGATTCGGACTAGCGGGAGGGGTAGATACGCAGTATTTT
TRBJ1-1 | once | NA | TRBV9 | CASSGKHRDTEAFF | TGTGCCAGCAGCGGCAAGCATCGGGACACTGAAGCTTTCTTT
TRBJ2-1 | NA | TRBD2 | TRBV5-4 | CASSPGTTRNEQFF | TGTGCCAGCAGCCCGGGGACTACCAGGAATGAGCAGTTCTTC
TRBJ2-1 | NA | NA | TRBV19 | CASSMGGRFHNEQFF | TGTGCCAGTAGTATGGGGGGACGATTTCACAATGAGCAGTTCTTC
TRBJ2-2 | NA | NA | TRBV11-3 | CASSLFPGSTIGELFF | TGTGCCAGCAGCTTATTCCCCGGGAGTACCATCGGGGAGCTGTTTTTT
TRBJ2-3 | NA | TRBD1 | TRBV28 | CASSPQGAVDTQYF | TGTGCCAGCAGTCCCCAGGGGGCGGTAGATACGCAGTATTTT
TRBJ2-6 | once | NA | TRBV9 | CASRHSGANVLTF | TGTGCCAGCAGACACTCTGGGGCCAACGTCCTGACTTTC
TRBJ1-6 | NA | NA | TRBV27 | CASSLSGAANSPLHF | TGTGCCAGCAGTTTATCTGGGGCAGCCAATTCACCCCTCCACTTT
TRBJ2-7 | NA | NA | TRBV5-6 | CASSLVGALYEQYF | TGTGCCAGCAGCTTGGTGGGGGCCCTCTACGAGCAGTACTTC
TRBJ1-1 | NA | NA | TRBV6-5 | CASSYSNYRANTEAFF | TGTGCCAGCAGTTACTCGAATTACAGGGCGAACACTGAAGCTTTCTTT
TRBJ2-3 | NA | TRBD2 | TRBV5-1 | CASSLGTSGFTVTQYF | TGCGCCAGCAGTTTGGGGACTAGCGGATTCACTGTTACGCAGTATTTT
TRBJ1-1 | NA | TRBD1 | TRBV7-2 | CASSHSRDSSNAFF | TGTGCCAGCAGCCATAGCCGGGACAGCTCGAATGCTTTCTTT
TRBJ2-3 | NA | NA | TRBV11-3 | CASSLPSTDTQYF | TGTGCCAGCAGCCTCCCCAGCACAGATACGCAGTATTTT
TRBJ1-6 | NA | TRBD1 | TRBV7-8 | CASSLSHRGLSPLHF | TGTGCCAGCAGCTTATCTCACAGGGGGCTTTCACCCCTCCACTTT
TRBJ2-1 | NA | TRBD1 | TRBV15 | CATSGGRDRGPNEQFF | TGTGCCACCAGCGGAGGCCGGGACAGGGGGCCCAATGAGCAGTTCTTC
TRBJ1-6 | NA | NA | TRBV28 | CAGGPSSYNSPLHF | TGTGCCGGGGGCCCAAGCTCCTATAATTCACCCCTCCACTTT
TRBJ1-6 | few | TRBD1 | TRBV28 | CASSLGRKGALNSPLHF | TGTGCCAGCAGTTTAGGACGCAAGGGGGCTTTGAATTCACCCCTCCACTTT
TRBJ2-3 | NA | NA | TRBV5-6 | CASSFGNDADTQYF | TGTGCCAGCAGCTTCGGGAACGACGCAGATACGCAGTATTTT
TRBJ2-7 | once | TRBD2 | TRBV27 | CASSFGGLANEQYF | TGTGCCAGCAGTTTTGGGGGACTAGCCAACGAGCAGTACTTC
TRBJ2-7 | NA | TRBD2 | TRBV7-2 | CASSLALAGGPGEQYF | TGTGCCAGCAGCTTAGCCCTAGCGGGAGGGCCTGGGGAGCAGTACTTC